Below are 19 T cell receptor beta chains sequenced from a single sample in a study of blood T cells in healthy people across ages. Combining a sample-barcoded 5' primer with a J-beta primer mix, a second PCR ran for about 7 to 11 cycles. Via MiXCR, TCRdb re-called the 5' RACE reads, giving one row per CDR3 protein. The sample comprises about 940,000 distinct CDR3 sequences, under 50% of which are singletons, and under 15% rests with the top ten. Sequencing was done on a sample of blood. The receptors here all came from a man aged 25 to 40 in good health.

The chain is built from TRBV6-2 or TRBV6-3 and TRBJ1-5, with 9 bases matching TRBD1. This CDR3 is 17 amino acids long. V trimming: 6 bases; J trimming: 2 bases; junction bases outside the gene matches: 11. Germline CDR1 reads MNHEY; CDR2 reads SVGEGT. CDR3: CASSRGSGQGGNQPQHF. In DNA, the CDR3 is TGTGCCAGCAGCAGGGGGTCGGGACAGGGCGGCAATCAGCCCCAGCATTTT.

This clonotype was counted only a few times. V usage is TRBV25-1 and J usage is TRBJ2-2; D not resolved. This CDR3 contains 13 residues. Trimming pared 1 base from V and 5 bases from J, leaving 5 bases between. CDR1 is MGHDK, CDR2 SYGVNS, per germline. The CDR3 sequence is CASSEWETGELFF. The CDR3 DNA is TGTGCCAGCAGTGAATGGGAAACCGGGGAGCTGTTTTTT.

Worth noting for this clonotype: A read error may be the cause here, since a much bigger clone is one base away. The CDR3 DNA sequence: TGTGTCAGCTCACCAGACGAAGCCTACGAGCAGTACTTC. It codes for CVSSPDEAYEQYF. This chain connects TRBV18 to TRBJ2-7; D uncertain. CDR1 and CDR2 from the germline V gene are KGHSH and LQKENI. The CDR3 contains 13 residues.

The chain combines TRBV28 with TRBJ2-1; D is possibly TRBD2 (5 bases). The CDR3 spans 15 residues. V was pared by 4 bases and J by 1 base, with 11 bases between. Germline values: CDR1 MDHEN, CDR2 SYDVKM. The CDR3 region has the DNA TGTGCCAGCAGTTGGTTCCGGGATTCCTACAATGAGCAGTTCTTC. Translating gives CASSWFRDSYNEQFF. Full variable domain (rest looked up from reference TRBV28 and TRBJ2-1): DVKVTQSSRYLVKRTGEKVFLECVQDMDHENMFWYRQDPGLGLRLIYFSYDVKMKEKGDIPEGYSVSREKKERFSLILESASTNQTSMYLCASSWFRDSYNEQFFGPGTRLTVL.

This clonotype was seen at least ten times. The genes are TRBV20-1 and TRBJ2-1; 7 bases line up with TRBD2. J lost 3 bases, V lost 2 bases, and 1 base had no gene match. Germline V CDR1 and CDR2: DFQATT, SNEGSKA (reference sequence). This CDR3 has 13 residues. CDR3 region: CSARRDYYNEQFF. The CDR3 DNA is TGCAGTGCTAGAAGGGACTACTACAATGAGCAGTTCTTC.

Here the CDR3 reads CSVDPGQSLYGYTF. In DNA, the CDR3 is TGCAGCGTTGACCCGGGACAGAGTCTTTATGGCTACACCTTC. This chain connects TRBV29-1 to TRBJ1-2, with 7 bases matching TRBD1. With V trimmed by 3 bases and J by 5 bases, 9 bases remained unmatched. This CDR3 contains 14 residues. The germline gives CDR1 SQVTM, CDR2 ANQGSEA.

This chain uses TRBV27 with TRBJ2-7, with TRBD1 matching over 7 bases. This CDR3 spans 15 amino acids. The germline V gene encodes CDR1 MNHEY and CDR2 SMNVEV (reference sequence). J was trimmed by 5 bases and V by 5 bases; bases with no gene match: 12. In DNA, the CDR3 is TGTGCCAGCAGTCCCACCCCGGGACAGCCTGACGAGCAGTACTTC. The encoded protein is CASSPTPGQPDEQYF.

V gene TRBV28 combines with J gene TRBJ1-4; tentatively, D is TRBD1 (5 bases). V was pared by 0 bases and J by 8 bases, with 16 bases between. The CDR3 spans 16 residues. Per germline, CDR1 MDHEN and CDR2 SYDVKM. The CDR3 DNA sequence: TGTGCCAGCAGTTTATGGCCTCGGGGCGGAGGCGAAAAACTGTTTTTT. It codes for CASSLWPRGGGEKLFF.

The DNA for the CDR3 is TGTGCCAGCAGTGAAATCCCCAACAGGGATGGAGACTACACCTTC. Translating it yields CASSEIPNRDGDYTF. The J gene is TRBJ1-2, the V gene TRBV6-4; D may be TRBD1 (6 bases). Germline loops: CDR1 MRHNA, CDR2 SNTAGT. Trimming took off 3 bases at V and 10 bases at J, with 21 bases between the two ends. The length of the CDR3 is 15 residues.

The genes are TRBV6-5 and TRBJ2-3; D may be TRBD1 or TRBD2 (6 bases each). Germline V gene data show CDR1 as MNHEY and CDR2 as SVGAGI. Deletions cut 8 bases from V and 6 bases from J, with 15 bases between. The CDR3 totals 13 residues. CDR3 nucleotide sequence: TGTGCCAGCGGGGGGCCCAGGGGTGATACGCAGTATTTT. Residues: CASGGPRGDTQYF.

J is TRBJ2-2 and V is TRBV5-1, with 8 nucleotides matching TRBD1. The CDR3 extends over 15 amino acids. With V trimmed by 0 bases and J by 7 bases, 5 bases remained unmatched. Germline V gene lookup returns CDR1 SGHRS and CDR2 YFSETQ. The CDR3 reads CASSLGQGSVGELFF. The DNA for the CDR3 is TGCGCCAGCAGCTTGGGACAGGGGTCGGTCGGGGAGCTGTTTTTT. Complete variable domain (other parts from reference TRBV5-1 and TRBJ2-2): KAGVTQTPRYLIKTRGQQVTLSCSPISGHRSVSWYQQTPGQGLQFLFEYFSETQRNKGNFPGRFSGRQFSNSRSEMNVSTLELGDSALYLCASSLGQGSVGELFFGEGSRLTVL.

The rearrangement links TRBV5-1 to TRBJ1-3; TRBD1 might be the D (5 bases). Germline V lookup: CDR1 SGHRS, CDR2 YFSETQ. The CDR3 consists of 17 residues. V was trimmed by 5 bases and J by 0 bases, leaving 18 bases between them. Here the CDR3 reads CASRSEVLGDSGNTIYF. CDR3 DNA: TGCGCCAGCAGATCGGAGGTATTGGGGGACTCTGGAAACACCATATATTTT. The full variable domain, rest sourced from reference TRBV5-1 and TRBJ1-3, is KAGVTQTPRYLIKTRGQQVTLSCSPISGHRSVSWYQQTPGQGLQFLFEYFSETQRNKGNFPGRFSGRQFSNSRSEMNVSTLELGDSALYLCASRSEVLGDSGNTIYFGEGSWLTVV.

This clonotype came up a few times. The junction does not match germline at one end; this may be a read error. Here the CDR3 reads CSVEGSDRGSEQYF. Here the CDR3 DNA reads TGCAGCGTGGAAGGGTCCGACAGGGGAAGCGAGCAGTACTTC. The V gene is TRBV29-1, the J gene TRBJ2-7; 8 bases match TRBD1. The CDR3 has 14 residues. Germline V CDR1 and CDR2: SQVTM, ANQGSEA.

V gene TRBV5-1 combines with J gene TRBJ1-2; possibly TRBD1 for D (6 bases). Per the germline V gene, CDR1 is SGHRS and CDR2 is YFSETQ. Trimming removed 0 bases at V and 8 bases at J, with 17 bases between. This CDR3 spans 15 amino acids. The CDR3 is CASSLDNRVGSGYTF. In DNA, the CDR3 is TGCGCCAGCAGCTTGGATAACAGGGTGGGGTCAGGCTACACCTTC.

The chain uses TRBV11-3 and TRBJ1-1; D is ambiguous. The V gene's germline CDR1 is SGHNT and CDR2 YENEEA. V was cut by 0 bases and J by 6 bases, with 11 bases left in between. The CDR3 extends over 14 amino acids. The chain's CDR3 is CASSLDRAGAEAFF. CDR3 coding DNA: TGTGCCAGCAGCTTAGACCGGGCTGGGGCTGAAGCTTTCTTT.

The rearrangement joins TRBV6-2 or TRBV6-3 to TRBJ2-7, with TRBD2 identical over 7 bases. CDR1 MNHEY and CDR2 SVGEGT come from the germline V gene. J was trimmed by 3 bases and V by 7 bases; bases with no gene match: 6. There are 13 residues in the CDR3. CDR3 in amino acids: CASTGGLGYEQYF. CDR3 in DNA: TGTGCCAGCACCGGAGGACTAGGCTACGAGCAGTACTTC.

The V call is TRBV10-3, the J call TRBJ2-5, with 7 bases lining up with TRBD1. The J call may be wrong; the DNA end is better matched by TRBJ2-7. Germline lookup yields CDR1 ENHRY and CDR2 SYGVKD. This CDR3 is 12 amino acids long. Written as DNA, the CDR3 is TGTGCCATCAGTGAGGCAGGGGGCGAGCAGTACTTC. Translating gives CAISEAGGEQYF.

The chain links TRBV6-2 or TRBV6-3 to TRBJ1-2, with TRBD1 matching 10 bases. V was clipped by 3 bases and J by 6 bases; unmatched bases: 10. CDR3 size: 16 residues. Germline V gene lookup returns CDR1 MNHEY and CDR2 SVGEGT. The CDR3 spells CASSYPPGQGSDGYTF. The CDR3 coding sequence is TGTGCCAGCAGTTATCCACCGGGACAGGGGTCGGATGGCTACACCTTC.

The chain employs TRBV29-1 and TRBJ2-5; 11 nucleotides line up with TRBD2. Looked up from germline, CDR1 is SQVTM and CDR2 is ANQGSEA. This CDR3 spans 15 amino acids. J was trimmed by 0 bases and V by 3 bases; bases with no gene match: 3. For the CDR3, the DNA is TGCAGCGTTGAGGGACTAGCGGCTTACCAAGAGACCCAGTACTTC. Translating gives CSVEGLAAYQETQYF.